The T cell receptor (beta chain) described here comes from a study of T cell changes during pregnancy in multiple sclerosis. The method was immunoSEQ multiplex PCR; TCRdb's version includes in-frame clones alone and lacks a portion of them. In the table there are fewer than 35,000 clones, about nine tenths of which are singletons. The CDR3 sequence is 13 residues long. V lost 4 bases and J 9 bases, leaving 16 bases between the germline ends. Germline loops: CDR1 WNHNN, CDR2 SYGVQD (reference sequence). Material: CD8+ T cells from peripheral blood mononuclear cells, obtained in the second trimester of pregnancy. This chain joins TRBV10-1 and TRBJ2-7; TRBD2 might be the D (5 bases). The clonotype was recovered from a female donor with multiple sclerosis, enrolled in a pregnancy study. The CDR3 loop reads CASSARERTAQYF. The CDR3 coding sequence is TGCGCCAGCAGTGCGAGGGAACGCACGGCGCAGTACTTC.